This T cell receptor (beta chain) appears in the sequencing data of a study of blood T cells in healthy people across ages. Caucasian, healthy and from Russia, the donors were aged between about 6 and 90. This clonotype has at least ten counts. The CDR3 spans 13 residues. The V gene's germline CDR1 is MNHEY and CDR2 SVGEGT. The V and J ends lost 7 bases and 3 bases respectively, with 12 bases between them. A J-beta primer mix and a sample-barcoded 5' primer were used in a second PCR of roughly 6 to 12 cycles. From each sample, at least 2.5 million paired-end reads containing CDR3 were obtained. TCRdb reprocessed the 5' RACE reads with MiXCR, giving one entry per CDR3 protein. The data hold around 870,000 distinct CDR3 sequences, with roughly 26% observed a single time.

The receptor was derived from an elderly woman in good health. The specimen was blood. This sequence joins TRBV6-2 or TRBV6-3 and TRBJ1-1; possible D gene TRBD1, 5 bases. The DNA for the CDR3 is TGTGCCAGCACCGACGGGGGGTACACTGAAGCTTTCTTT. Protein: CASTDGGYTEAFF.